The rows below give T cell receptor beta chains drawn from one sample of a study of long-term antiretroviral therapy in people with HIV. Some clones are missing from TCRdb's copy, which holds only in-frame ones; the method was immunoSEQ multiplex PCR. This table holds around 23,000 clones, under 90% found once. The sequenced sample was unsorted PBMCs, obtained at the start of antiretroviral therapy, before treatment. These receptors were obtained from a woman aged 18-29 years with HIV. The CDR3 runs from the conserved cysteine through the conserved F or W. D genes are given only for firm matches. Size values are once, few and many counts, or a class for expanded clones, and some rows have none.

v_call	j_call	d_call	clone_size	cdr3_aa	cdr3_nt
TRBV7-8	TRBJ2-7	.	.	CASSRTEAGEQYF	TGTGCCAGCAGCCGGACAGAGGCCGGGGAGCAGTACTTC
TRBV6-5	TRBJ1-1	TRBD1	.	CASSLSGTVNTEAFF	TGTGCCAGCAGTTTGTCCGGGACAGTGAACACTGAAGCTTTCTTT
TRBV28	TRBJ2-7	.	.	CATKLWGRSYEQYF	TGTGCCACCAAGCTATGGGGGAGGTCCTACGAGCAGTACTTC
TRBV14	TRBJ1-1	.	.	CASSHSGTANTEAFF	TGTGCCAGCAGCCATTCCGGGACCGCGAACACTGAAGCTTTCTTT
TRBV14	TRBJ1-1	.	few	CASSPFKFTGGRAFF	TGTGCCAGCAGCCCCTTCAAGTTCACAGGAGGCAGGGCTTTCTTT
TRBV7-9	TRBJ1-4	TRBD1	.	CASSSQGGANEKLFF	TGTGCCAGCAGCTCCCAGGGGGGAGCTAATGAAAAACTGTTTTTT
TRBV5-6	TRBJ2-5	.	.	CASSLRSMGGETQYF	TGTGCCAGCAGCTTGAGGTCTATGGGTGGCGAGACCCAGTACTTC
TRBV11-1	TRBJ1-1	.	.	CATSRKNTEAFF	TGTGCTACGTCACGAAAAAACACTGAAGCTTTCTTT
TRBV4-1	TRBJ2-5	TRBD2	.	CASSQDRLAGAETQYF	TGCGCCAGCAGCCAAGATCGCCTAGCGGGAGCGGAGACCCAGTACTTC
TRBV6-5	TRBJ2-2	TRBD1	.	CASSLTGGVGGELFF	TGTGCCAGCAGCCTGACAGGGGGCGTTGGCGGGGAGCTGTTTTTT
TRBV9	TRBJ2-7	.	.	CASRGGRSGKYF	TGTGCCAGCAGAGGGGGGCGATCCGGTAAGTACTTC
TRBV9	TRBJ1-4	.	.	CASSETGGGDEKLFF	TGTGCCAGCAGCGAGACCGGCGGCGGGGATGAAAAACTGTTTTTT
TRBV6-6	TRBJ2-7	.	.	CASSLPGRVSHEQYF	TGTGCCAGCAGCCTACCGGGGCGGGTTAGCCACGAGCAGTACTTC
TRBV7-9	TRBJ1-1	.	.	CASSPGRTEAFF	TGTGCCAGCAGCCCCGGGAGGACTGAAGCTTTCTTT
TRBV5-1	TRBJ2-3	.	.	CASSFTKGIDTDTQYF	TGCGCCAGCAGCTTCACGAAGGGGATCGATACAGATACGCAGTATTTT
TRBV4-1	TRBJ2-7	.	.	CASSQDRGEQYF	TGCGCCAGCAGCCAAGATAGGGGCGAGCAGTACTTC
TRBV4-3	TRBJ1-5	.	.	CASSQDGRVDQPQHF	TGCGCCAGCAGCCAAGATGGCAGGGTCGATCAGCCCCAGCATTTT
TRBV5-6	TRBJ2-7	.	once	CASSLATYEQYF	TGTGCCAGCAGCCTCGCCACCTACGAGCAGTACTTC
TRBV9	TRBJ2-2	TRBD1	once	CASSVGVWDRGSGELFF	TGTGCCAGCAGCGTAGGAGTTTGGGACAGGGGTTCCGGGGAGCTGTTTTTT
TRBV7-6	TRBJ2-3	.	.	CASSLDPGGTDTQYF	TGTGCCAGCAGCTTAGATCCGGGCGGCACAGATACGCAGTATTTT
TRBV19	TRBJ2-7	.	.	CASSPQPLRDIYEQYF	TGTGCCAGTAGTCCACAACCCCTCCGGGACATCTACGAGCAGTACTTC
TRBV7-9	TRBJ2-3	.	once	CASSTGLPGDTQYF	TGTGCCAGCAGCACGGGACTCCCGGGAGATACGCAGTATTTT
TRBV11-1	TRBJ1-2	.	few	CASSLIQGGGYTF	TGTGCCAGCAGCTTAATACAGGGTGGAGGCTACACCTTC
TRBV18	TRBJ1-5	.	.	CASSLGQQGMGQPQHF	TGTGCCAGCTCACTTGGACAACAGGGAATGGGACAGCCCCAGCATTTT
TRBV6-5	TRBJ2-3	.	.	CASTQDNTDTQYF	TGTGCCAGCACCCAAGACAACACAGATACGCAGTATTTT
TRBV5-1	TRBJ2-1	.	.	CASSLGVYNEQFF	TGCGCCAGCAGCTTGGGGGTTTACAATGAGCAGTTCTTC
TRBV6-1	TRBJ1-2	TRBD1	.	CASRTGQGAAYGYTF	TGTGCCAGCAGGACAGGACAGGGGGCTGCCTATGGCTACACCTTC
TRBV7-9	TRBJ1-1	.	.	CASSLGHRAFF	TGTGCCAGCAGCTTAGGGCATAGAGCTTTCTTT
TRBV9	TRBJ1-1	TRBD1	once	CASTKTGGSTEAFF	TGTGCCAGCACCAAGACAGGGGGCTCCACTGAAGCTTTCTTT
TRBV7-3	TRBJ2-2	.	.	CASSQRSGELFF	TGTGCCAGCAGCCAGAGATCCGGGGAGCTGTTTTTT
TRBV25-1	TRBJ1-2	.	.	CASSRAGTYGYTF	TGTGCCAGCAGCCGAGCGGGGACTTATGGCTACACCTTC
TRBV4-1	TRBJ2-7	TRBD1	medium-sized	CASSWGQGPSYEQYF	TGCGCCAGCAGCTGGGGACAGGGACCTTCCTACGAGCAGTACTTC
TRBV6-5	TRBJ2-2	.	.	CASSYITGELFF	TGTGCCAGCAGTTACATAACCGGGGAGCTGTTTTTT
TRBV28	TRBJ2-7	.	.	CASSLPGRYEQYF	TGTGCCAGCAGTTTGCCCGGTCGCTACGAGCAGTACTTC
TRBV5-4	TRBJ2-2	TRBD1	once	CASSADRGLNTGELFF	TGTGCCAGCAGCGCCGACAGGGGGCTTAACACCGGGGAGCTGTTTTTT
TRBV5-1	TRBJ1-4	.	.	CASSRPPGEKLFF	TGCGCCAGCAGCAGGCCACCTGGGGAAAAACTGTTTTTT
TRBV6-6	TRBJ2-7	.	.	CASSFSLSSYEQYF	TGTGCCAGCAGTTTTAGTCTCAGCTCCTACGAGCAGTACTTC
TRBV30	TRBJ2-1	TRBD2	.	CAWSLGGSYNEQFF	TGTGCCTGGAGTTTAGGCGGGAGCTACAATGAGCAGTTCTTC
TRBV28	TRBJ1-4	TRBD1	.	CASNRGLNEKLFF	TGTGCCAGCAATAGGGGGCTAAATGAAAAACTGTTTTTT
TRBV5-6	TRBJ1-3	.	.	CASSLEGSYTIYF	TGTGCCAGCAGCTTGGAGGGTAGTTACACCATATATTTT
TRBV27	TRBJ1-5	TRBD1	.	CASSLRGTGRKQPQHF	TGTGCCAGCAGTCTACGCGGGACAGGCCGGAAGCAGCCCCAGCATTTT
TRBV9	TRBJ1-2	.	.	CASSGLGWGTHYGYTF	TGTGCCAGCAGCGGTTTGGGATGGGGGACCCACTATGGCTACACCTTC
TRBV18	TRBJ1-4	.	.	CASSPAFSTNEKLFF	TGTGCCAGCTCACCGGCATTCTCAACTAATGAAAAACTGTTTTTT
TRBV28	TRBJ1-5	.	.	CASSYLRQDNQPQHF	TGTGCCAGCAGTTATCTACGACAGGACAATCAGCCCCAGCATTTT
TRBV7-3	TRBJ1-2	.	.	CASSLDTNYGYTF	TGTGCCAGCAGCCTAGACACAAACTATGGCTACACCTTC
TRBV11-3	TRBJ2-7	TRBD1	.	CASSSDSTRAGQEWYEQYF	TGTGCCAGCAGTTCCGATTCGACTCGTGCGGGACAGGAGTGGTACGAGCAGTACTTC
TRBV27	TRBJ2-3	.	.	CASRVAAEEGPDTQYF	TGTGCCAGCAGGGTAGCAGCGGAGGAGGGCCCAGATACGCAGTATTTT